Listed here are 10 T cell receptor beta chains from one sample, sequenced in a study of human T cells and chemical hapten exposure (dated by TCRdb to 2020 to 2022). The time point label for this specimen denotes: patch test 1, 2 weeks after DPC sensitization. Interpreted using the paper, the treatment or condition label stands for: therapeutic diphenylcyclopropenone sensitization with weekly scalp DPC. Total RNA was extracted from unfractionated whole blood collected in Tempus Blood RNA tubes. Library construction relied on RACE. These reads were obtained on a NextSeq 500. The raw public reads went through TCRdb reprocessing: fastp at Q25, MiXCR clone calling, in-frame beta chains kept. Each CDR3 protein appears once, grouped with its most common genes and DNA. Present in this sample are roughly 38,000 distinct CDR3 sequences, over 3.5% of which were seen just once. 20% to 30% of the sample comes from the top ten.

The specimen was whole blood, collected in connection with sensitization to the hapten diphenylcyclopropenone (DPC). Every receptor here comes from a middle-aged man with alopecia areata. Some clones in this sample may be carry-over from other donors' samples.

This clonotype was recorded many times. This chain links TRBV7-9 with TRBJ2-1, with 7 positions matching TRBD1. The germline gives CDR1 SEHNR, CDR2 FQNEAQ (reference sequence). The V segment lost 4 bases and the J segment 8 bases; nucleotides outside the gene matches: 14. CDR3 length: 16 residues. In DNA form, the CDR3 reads TGTGCCAGCAGCTCCACAGGGGTCGGTAGAGGTGATGAGCAGTTCTTC. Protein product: CASSSTGVGRGDEQFF.

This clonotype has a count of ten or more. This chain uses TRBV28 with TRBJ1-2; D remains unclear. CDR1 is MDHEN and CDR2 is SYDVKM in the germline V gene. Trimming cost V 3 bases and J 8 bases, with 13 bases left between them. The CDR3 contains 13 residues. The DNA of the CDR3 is TGTGCCAGCAGTTTGTTGGGAAATGAGGGCTACACCTTC. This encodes CASSLLGNEGYTF.

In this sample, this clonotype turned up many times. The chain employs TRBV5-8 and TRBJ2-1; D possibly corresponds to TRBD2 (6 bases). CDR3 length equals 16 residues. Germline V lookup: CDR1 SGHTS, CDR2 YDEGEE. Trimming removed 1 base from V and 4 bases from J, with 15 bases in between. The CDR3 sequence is CASSLSPSALYNEQFF. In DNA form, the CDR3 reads TGTGCCAGCAGCTTGTCTCCTAGCGCCTTATACAATGAGCAGTTCTTC.

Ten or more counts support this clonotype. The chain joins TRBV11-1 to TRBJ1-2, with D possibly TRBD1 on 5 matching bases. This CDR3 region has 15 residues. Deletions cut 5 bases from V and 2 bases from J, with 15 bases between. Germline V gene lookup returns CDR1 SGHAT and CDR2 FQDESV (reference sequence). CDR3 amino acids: CASSQYMGPNYGYTF. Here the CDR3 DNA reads TGTGCCAGCAGCCAATACATGGGACCGAACTATGGCTACACCTTC. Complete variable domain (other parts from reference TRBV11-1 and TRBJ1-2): EAEVAQSPRYKITEKSQAVAFWCDPISGHATLYWYRQILGQGPELLVQFQDESVVDDSQLPKDRFSAERLKGVDSTLKIQPAELGDSAMYLCASSQYMGPNYGYTFGSGTRLTVV.

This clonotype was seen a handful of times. CDR3 protein: CASSSWSNQPQHF. CDR3 bases: TGTGCCAGTTCGAGCTGGAGCAATCAGCCCCAGCATTTT. The rearrangement uses TRBV7-8 and TRBJ1-5, with no clear D. Germline-derived CDR1 and CDR2 are SGHVS and FQNEAQ. Trimming shortened V by 9 bases and J by 1 base, and 10 bases separated the two germline ends. The CDR3 has 13 amino acids.

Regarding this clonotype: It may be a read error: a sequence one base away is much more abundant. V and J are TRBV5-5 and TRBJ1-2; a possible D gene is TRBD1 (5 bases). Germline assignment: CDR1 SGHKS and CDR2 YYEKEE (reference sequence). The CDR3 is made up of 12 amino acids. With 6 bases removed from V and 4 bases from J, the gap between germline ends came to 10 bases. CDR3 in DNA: TGTGCCAGCATCCCGACAGTCTATGGCTACACCTTC. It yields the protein CASIPTVYGYTF.

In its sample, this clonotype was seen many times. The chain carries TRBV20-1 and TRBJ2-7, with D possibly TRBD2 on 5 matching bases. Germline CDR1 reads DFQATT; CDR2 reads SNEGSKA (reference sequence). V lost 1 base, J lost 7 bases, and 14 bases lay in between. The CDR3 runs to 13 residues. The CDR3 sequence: CSARVRESGEQYF. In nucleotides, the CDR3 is TGCAGTGCTAGAGTCCGGGAATCTGGAGAGCAGTACTTC.

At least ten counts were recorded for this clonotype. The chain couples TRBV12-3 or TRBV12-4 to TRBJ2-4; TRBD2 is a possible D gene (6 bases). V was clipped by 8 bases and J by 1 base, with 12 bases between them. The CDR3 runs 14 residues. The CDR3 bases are TGTGCCAGCCGAACCGGGACTGCCAAAAACATTCAGTACTTC. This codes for CASRTGTAKNIQYF.

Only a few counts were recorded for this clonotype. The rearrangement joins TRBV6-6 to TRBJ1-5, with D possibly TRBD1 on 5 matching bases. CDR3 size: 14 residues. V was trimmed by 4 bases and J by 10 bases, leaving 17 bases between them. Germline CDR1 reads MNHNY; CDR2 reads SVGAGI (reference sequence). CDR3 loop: CASSSKGPLSPQHF. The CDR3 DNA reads TGTGCCAGCAGTTCGAAGGGACCTCTGTCTCCCCAGCATTTT.

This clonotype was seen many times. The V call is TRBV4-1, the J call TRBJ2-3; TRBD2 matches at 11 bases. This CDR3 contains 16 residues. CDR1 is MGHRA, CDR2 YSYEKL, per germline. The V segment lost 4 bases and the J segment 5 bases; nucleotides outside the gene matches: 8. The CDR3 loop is CASSLRTGTSGDTQYF. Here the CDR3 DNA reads TGCGCCAGCAGCCTTCGAACCGGGACTAGCGGAGATACGCAGTATTTT.